These 24 T cell receptor beta chains share one sample of origin, sequenced in a study of metastatic and nonmetastatic thyroid tumors. None of the patients had undergone any treatment ahead of thyroid surgery. Using MiXCR, TCRdb reanalyzed the PCR reads. The table has around 31,000 clones, approximately 15% seen once. The sample consisted of blood. All receptors derive from a male donor with papillary thyroid cancer or a benign thyroid nodule (not recorded which). Some clones in this sample may be carry-over from other donors' samples.

This clone was seen a handful of times. The V call is TRBV6-2 or TRBV6-3, the J call TRBJ2-1; D is uncertain. The CDR3 has 16 amino acids. CDR1 and CDR2 from the germline V gene are MNHEY and SVGEGT. The V gene lost 0 bases and the J gene lost 4 bases, with 13 bases spanning the gap. The CDR3 DNA reads as TGTGCCAGCAGTTACTCGGGTGCCCCCCTTTACAATGAGCAGTTCTTC. Amino acids: CASSYSGAPLYNEQFF.

J is TRBJ2-3 and V is TRBV5-1, with D unresolved. The germline gives CDR1 SGHRS, CDR2 YFSETQ. The germline V and J ends were trimmed by 4 bases and 5 bases, with 20 bases remaining between them. This CDR3 region has 16 residues. CDR3 nucleotide sequence: TGCGCCAGCAGCCCCGTTCGGCGTGAGGAAAGAGATACGCAGTATTTT. Its translation is CASSPVRREERDTQYF.

This clone has a count of ten or more. This rearrangement joins TRBV6-1 to TRBJ2-2, with 13 bases matching TRBD2. Germline CDR1 MNHNS, CDR2 SASEGT. The V segment lost 5 bases and the J segment 6 bases; nucleotides outside the gene matches: 9. The CDR3 contains 17 residues. CDR3 DNA: TGTGCCAGCAGTCGACAGGGGGGACTAGCGGGACCCGGGGAGCTGTTTTTT. It encodes CASSRQGGLAGPGELFF.

This clone was detected only a few times. The same CDR3 is also encoded by other DNA sequences in this sample. The chain couples TRBV28 to TRBJ2-5, with D possibly matching TRBD2 (6 bases). The V end lost 3 bases, the J end lost 5 bases, and 19 bases lay between the germline ends. The CDR3 has 16 amino acids. From germline, CDR1 is MDHEN and CDR2 SYDVKM. CDR3 nucleotides: TGTGCCAGCAGTTTGGGCGGTGGACTAACTCCTGAGACCCAGTACTTC. The encoded protein is CASSLGGGLTPETQYF.

This clone was recorded at least ten times. V gene TRBV29-1 combines with J gene TRBJ2-6, with TRBD1 identical over 7 bases. Trimming removed 2 bases from V and 0 bases from J; junction bases left unmatched: 10. The CDR3 sequence is 18 residues long. Germline lookup yields CDR1 SQVTM and CDR2 ANQGSEA. CDR3 bases: TGCAGCGTTGAACCCACAGGGGAAACTTACTCTGGGGCCAACGTCCTGACTTTC. Protein: CSVEPTGETYSGANVLTF. Full variable domain (remainder filled in from reference TRBV29-1 and TRBJ2-6): SAVISQKPSRDICQRGTSLTIQCQVDSQVTMMFWYRQQPGQSLTLIATANQGSEATYESGFVIDKFPISRPNLTFSTLTVSNMSPEDSSIYLCSVEPTGETYSGANVLTFGAGSRLTVL.

This clone occurred many times. The rearrangement links TRBV27 to TRBJ2-5, with 11 bases identical to TRBD2. J gave up 3 bases and V 4 bases, and 1 base lay outside the gene matches. Germline lookup yields CDR1 MNHEY and CDR2 SMNVEV (reference sequence). This CDR3 contains 14 residues. CDR3 sequence reads: CASSSGLAEETQYF. The CDR3 DNA reads TGTGCCAGCAGTTCGGGACTAGCGGAAGAGACCCAGTACTTC.

At least ten counts were recorded for this clone. V is TRBV7-8 and J is TRBJ2-7, with 9 bases matching TRBD2. Unmatched junction bases numbered 7, after V lost 1 base and J lost 6 bases. The V gene's germline CDR1 is SGHVS and CDR2 FQNEAQ. The CDR3 has 15 residues. The CDR3: CASSLGPSGAREQYF. For the CDR3, the DNA is TGTGCCAGCAGCTTAGGGCCTAGCGGGGCCCGCGAGCAGTACTTC. Based on the CDR3 plus reference TRBV7-8 and TRBJ2-7, the full variable domain is GAGVSQSPRYKVAKRGQDVALRCDPISGHVSLFWYQQALGQGPEFLTYFQNEAQLDKSGLPSDRFFAERPEGSVSTLKIQRTQQEDSAVYLCASSLGPSGAREQYFGPGTRLTVT.

This clone was counted many times. This chain links TRBV25-1 with TRBJ2-2; 7 nucleotides line up with TRBD2. Germline CDR1 is MGHDK and CDR2 is SYGVNS. The ends lost 2 bases at V and 7 bases at J; junction bases unmatched: 7. The CDR3 runs 15 residues. This chain's CDR3 is CASSEGGGADGELFF. The CDR3 nucleotides are TGTGCCAGCAGTGAAGGGGGAGGGGCGGACGGGGAGCTGTTTTTT.

This clone occurred many times. The rearrangement joins TRBV19 to TRBJ1-4, with D unresolved. This CDR3 comprises 13 residues. V was trimmed by 3 bases and J by 8 bases, leaving 10 bases between them. Per germline, CDR1 LNHDA and CDR2 SQIVND (reference sequence). Here the CDR3 DNA reads TGTGCCAGTAGTATGCAGAACGGGGAAAAACTGTTTTTT. Protein sequence: CASSMQNGEKLFF.

About this clone: This may arise from a read error, as a much more abundant clone is one base away. This sequence joins TRBV12-3 or TRBV12-4 and TRBJ2-1, with D perhaps matching TRBD1 (5 bases). The V and J ends lost 6 bases and 0 bases respectively, with 30 bases between them. The CDR3 contains 21 residues. CDR3 bases: TGTGCCAGCAGCCCCAGGATGGGGATAGGTAGGGGCACTGGCTCCTACAATGAGCAGTTCTTC. It translates to CASSPRMGIGRGTGSYNEQFF.

This clone was seen repeatedly, ten times or more. At one end, the junction sequence differs from germline, possibly due to a read error. The V and J genes are TRBV6-1 and TRBJ2-3, with D hard to call. This CDR3 spans 12 amino acids. Germline-derived CDR1 and CDR2 are MNHNS and SASEGT. CDR3 DNA sequence: TGTGCCAGCAGTGAAGGCGGAGATACGCAGTTTTTT. Translating it yields CASSEGGDTQFF.

Only a few counts were recorded for this clone. Its ends do not fully match the called genes, so a read error is possible. The chain recombines TRBV6-1 with TRBJ1-3; D gene unclear. This CDR3 has 14 amino acids. Germline V gives CDR1 MNHNS, CDR2 SASEGT. The CDR3 here is CASIGFSSVNTIYF. The DNA for the CDR3 is TGTGCCAGCATTGGATTTAGTTCTGTAAACACCATATATTTT.

This clone was recorded many times. This rearrangement joins TRBV10-1 to TRBJ2-3; no reliable D call. Trimming left V 0 bases short and J 2 bases short, with 6 bases between. The germline V gene has CDR1 WNHNN and CDR2 SYGVQD (reference sequence). The CDR3 length is 14 residues. The CDR3 reads CASSESGDTDTQYF. CDR3 nucleotides: TGCGCCAGCAGTGAGTCTGGGGACACAGATACGCAGTATTTT.

This clone was found a few times. The V and J genes are TRBV6-2 or TRBV6-3 and TRBJ1-1; the D is unclear. Trimming removed 5 bases from V and 8 bases from J, with 12 bases in between. This CDR3 is built from 12 residues. Germline CDR1 and CDR2: MNHEY and SVGEGT. The CDR3, as DNA: TGTGCCAGCAGTCCTCATGCTAGAGAAGCTTTCTTT. Its protein is CASSPHAREAFF.

This clone was picked up many times. The CDR3 nucleotides are TGTGCCAGTAGTATAGACCCGACTAGCGCCTACTACAATGAGCAGTTCTTC. This gives the protein CASSIDPTSAYYNEQFF. The V and J genes are TRBV19 and TRBJ2-1, with TRBD2 matching 8 bases. This CDR3 has 17 amino acids. Germline-derived CDR1 and CDR2 are LNHDA and SQIVND (reference sequence). The J segment lost 3 bases and the V segment lost 0 bases, leaving 7 bases of the junction unmatched. The variable domain in full, with the rest retrieved from reference TRBV19 and TRBJ2-1, is DGGITQSPKYLFRKEGQNVTLSCEQNLNHDAMYWYRQDPGQGLRLIYYSQIVNDFQKGDIAEGYSVSREKKESFPLTVTSAQKNPTAFYLCASSIDPTSAYYNEQFFGPGTRLTVL.

This clone appeared many times. The chain is built from TRBV14 and TRBJ2-3, with D uncertain. Trimming removed 8 bases at V and 3 bases at J, with 12 bases between. The CDR3 covers 13 residues. Germline CDR1 and CDR2: SGHDN and FVKESK. This chain's CDR3 is CASEITGTDTQYF. CDR3 nucleotides: TGTGCCAGCGAGATCACTGGAACAGATACGCAGTATTTT. The whole variable domain, remainder taken from reference TRBV14 and TRBJ2-3, is EAGVTQFPSHSVIEKGQTVTLRCDPISGHDNLYWYRRVMGKEIKFLLHFVKESKQDESGMPNNRFLAERTGGTYSTLKVQPAELEDSGVYFCASEITGTDTQYFGPGTRLTVL.

The table lists this clone with many counts. The V call is TRBV3-1, the J call TRBJ1-2, with a possible D match to TRBD1 (5 bases). The ends were cut back, 4 bases at V and 8 bases at J, with 14 bases in the middle. The CDR3 extends over 13 amino acids. Germline assignment: CDR1 LGHDT and CDR2 YNNKEL (reference sequence). For the CDR3, the DNA is TGTGCCAGCAGCCCAGGCGGGGGTCGGGGCTACACCTTC. As protein: CASSPGGGRGYTF.

This clone showed up many times. The chain employs TRBV27 and TRBJ2-3, with 9 bases that match TRBD1. J gave up 10 bases and V 6 bases, and 11 bases lay outside the gene matches. The CDR3 has 14 amino acids. Germline CDR1 is MNHEY and CDR2 is SMNVEV (reference sequence). The chain's CDR3 is CASRGTGTVRAQYF. CDR3 sequence (DNA): TGTGCCAGCAGGGGGACAGGGACAGTTAGGGCGCAGTATTTT.

The chain links TRBV19 to TRBJ1-5; possible D gene TRBD1, 5 bases. The CDR3 runs 18 residues. V lost 2 bases and J 2 bases, leaving 19 bases between the germline ends. Germline CDR1 is LNHDA and CDR2 is SQIVND (reference sequence). The CDR3: CASSIPGGPCGGNQPQHF. CDR3 in DNA: TGTGCCAGTAGTATACCGGGGGGTCCTTGTGGGGGCAATCAGCCCCAGCATTTT.

This clone has ten or more counts. The chain carries TRBV30 and TRBJ1-1; TRBD1 is a possible D gene (5 bases). The V end lost 6 bases, the J end lost 4 bases, and 15 bases lay between the germline ends. The CDR3 consists of 13 residues. CDR1 and CDR2 (germline): GTSNPN, SVGIG (reference sequence). The CDR3 bases are TGTGCCTGCGCGACAGATATGAGCACTGAAGCTTTCTTT. Its translation is CACATDMSTEAFF.

This clone came up many times. The chain uses TRBV20-1 and TRBJ1-2; D uncertain. V dropped 6 bases and J dropped 7 bases, with 12 bases sitting between them. The CDR3 has 11 amino acids. In germline, CDR1 is DFQATT, CDR2 SNEGSKA (reference sequence). This CDR3 reads CSAEGGIGYTF. The CDR3 nucleotides read TGCAGTGCCGAAGGCGGGATTGGCTACACCTTC.

This clone was seen repeatedly, ten times or more. CDR3 sequence reads: CAWNLGVGEAFF. CDR3 DNA: TGTGCCTGGAACTTGGGAGTGGGTGAAGCTTTCTTT. The chain couples TRBV30 to TRBJ1-1; no clear D gene. The CDR3 length is 12 residues. Germline V CDR1 and CDR2: GTSNPN, SVGIG (reference sequence). With 4 bases removed from V and 7 bases from J, the gap between germline ends came to 13 bases.

This clone was observed many times. The rearrangement uses TRBV4-2 and TRBJ2-7; D may be TRBD1 or TRBD2 (5 bases each). V was trimmed by 3 bases and J by 5 bases, leaving 8 bases between them. CDR1 is LGHNA, CDR2 YNFKEQ, per germline. This CDR3 contains 12 residues. CDR3 sequence reads: CASSQRGDEQYF. The CDR3, as DNA: TGTGCCAGCAGCCAGAGGGGAGACGAGCAGTACTTC.

This clone was seen ten or more times. Here the CDR3 DNA reads TGTGCCACCAGCAGAGAGATCAATGAGCAGTTCTTC. Translated: CATSREINEQFF. The rearrangement uses TRBV15 and TRBJ2-1, with no clear D. V dropped 0 bases and J dropped 6 bases, with 3 bases sitting between them. The CDR3 covers 12 residues. The germline gives CDR1 LNHNV, CDR2 YYDKDF (reference sequence).